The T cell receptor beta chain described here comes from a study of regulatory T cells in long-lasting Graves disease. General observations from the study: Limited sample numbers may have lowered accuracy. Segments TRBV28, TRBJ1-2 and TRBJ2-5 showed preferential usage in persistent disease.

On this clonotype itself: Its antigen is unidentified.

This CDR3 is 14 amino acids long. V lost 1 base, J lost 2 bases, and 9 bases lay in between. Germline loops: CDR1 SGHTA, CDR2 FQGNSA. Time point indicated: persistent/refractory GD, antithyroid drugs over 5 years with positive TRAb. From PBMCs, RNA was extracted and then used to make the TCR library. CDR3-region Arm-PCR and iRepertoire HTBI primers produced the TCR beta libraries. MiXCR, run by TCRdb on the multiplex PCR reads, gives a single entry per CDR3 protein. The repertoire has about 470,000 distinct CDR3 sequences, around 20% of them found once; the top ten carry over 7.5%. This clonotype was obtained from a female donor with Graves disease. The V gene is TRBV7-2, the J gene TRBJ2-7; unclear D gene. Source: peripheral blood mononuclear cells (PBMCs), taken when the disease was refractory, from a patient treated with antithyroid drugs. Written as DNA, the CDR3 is TGTGCCAGCAGCTTAGACGACCACCCCTACGAGCAGTACTTC. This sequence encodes CASSLDDHPYEQYF.